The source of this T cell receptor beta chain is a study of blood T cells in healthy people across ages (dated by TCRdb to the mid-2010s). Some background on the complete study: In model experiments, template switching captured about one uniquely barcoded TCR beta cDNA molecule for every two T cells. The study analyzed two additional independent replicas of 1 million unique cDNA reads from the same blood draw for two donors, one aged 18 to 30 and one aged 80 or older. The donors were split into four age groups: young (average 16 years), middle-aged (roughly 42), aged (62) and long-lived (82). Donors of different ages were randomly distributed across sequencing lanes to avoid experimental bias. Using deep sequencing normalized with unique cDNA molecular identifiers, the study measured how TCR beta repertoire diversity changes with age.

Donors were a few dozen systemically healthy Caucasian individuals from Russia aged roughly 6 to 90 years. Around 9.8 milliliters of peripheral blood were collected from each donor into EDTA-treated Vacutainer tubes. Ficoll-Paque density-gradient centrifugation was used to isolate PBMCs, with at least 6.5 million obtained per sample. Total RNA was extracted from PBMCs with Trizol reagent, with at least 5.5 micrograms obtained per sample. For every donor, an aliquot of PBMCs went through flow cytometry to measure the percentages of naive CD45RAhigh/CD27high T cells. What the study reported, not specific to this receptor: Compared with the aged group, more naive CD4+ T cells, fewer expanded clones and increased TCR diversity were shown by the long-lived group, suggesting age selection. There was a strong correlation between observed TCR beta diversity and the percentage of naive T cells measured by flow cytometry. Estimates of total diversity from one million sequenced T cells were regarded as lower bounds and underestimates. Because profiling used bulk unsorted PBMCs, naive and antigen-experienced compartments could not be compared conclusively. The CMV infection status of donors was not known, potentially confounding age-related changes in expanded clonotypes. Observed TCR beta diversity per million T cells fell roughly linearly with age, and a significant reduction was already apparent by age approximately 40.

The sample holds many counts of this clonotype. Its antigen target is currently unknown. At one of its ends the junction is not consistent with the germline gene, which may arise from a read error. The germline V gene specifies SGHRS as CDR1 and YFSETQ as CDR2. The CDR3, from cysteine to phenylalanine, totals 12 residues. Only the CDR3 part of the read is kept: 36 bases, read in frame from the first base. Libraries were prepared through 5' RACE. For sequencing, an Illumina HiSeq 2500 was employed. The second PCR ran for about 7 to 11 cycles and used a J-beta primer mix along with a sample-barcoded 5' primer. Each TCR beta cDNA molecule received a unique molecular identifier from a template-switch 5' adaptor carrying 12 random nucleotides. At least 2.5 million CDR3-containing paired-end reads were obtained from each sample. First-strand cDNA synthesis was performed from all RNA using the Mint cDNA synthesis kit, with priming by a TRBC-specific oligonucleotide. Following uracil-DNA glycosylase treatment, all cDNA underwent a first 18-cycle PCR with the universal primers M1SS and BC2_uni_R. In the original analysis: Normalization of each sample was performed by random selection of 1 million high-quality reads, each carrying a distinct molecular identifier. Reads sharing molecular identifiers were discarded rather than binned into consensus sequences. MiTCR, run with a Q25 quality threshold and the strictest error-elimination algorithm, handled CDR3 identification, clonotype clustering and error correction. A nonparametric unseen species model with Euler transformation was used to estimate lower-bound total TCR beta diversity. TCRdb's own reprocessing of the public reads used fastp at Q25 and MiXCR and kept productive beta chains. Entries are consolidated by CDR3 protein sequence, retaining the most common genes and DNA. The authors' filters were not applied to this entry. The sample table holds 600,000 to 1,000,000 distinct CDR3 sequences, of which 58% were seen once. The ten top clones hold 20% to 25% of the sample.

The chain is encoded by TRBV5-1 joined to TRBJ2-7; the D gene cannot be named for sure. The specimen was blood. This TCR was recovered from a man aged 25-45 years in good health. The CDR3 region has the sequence CASSFGSYEQYF. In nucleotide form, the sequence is TGTGCCAGCAGCTTTGGGTCCTACGAGCAGTACTTC.